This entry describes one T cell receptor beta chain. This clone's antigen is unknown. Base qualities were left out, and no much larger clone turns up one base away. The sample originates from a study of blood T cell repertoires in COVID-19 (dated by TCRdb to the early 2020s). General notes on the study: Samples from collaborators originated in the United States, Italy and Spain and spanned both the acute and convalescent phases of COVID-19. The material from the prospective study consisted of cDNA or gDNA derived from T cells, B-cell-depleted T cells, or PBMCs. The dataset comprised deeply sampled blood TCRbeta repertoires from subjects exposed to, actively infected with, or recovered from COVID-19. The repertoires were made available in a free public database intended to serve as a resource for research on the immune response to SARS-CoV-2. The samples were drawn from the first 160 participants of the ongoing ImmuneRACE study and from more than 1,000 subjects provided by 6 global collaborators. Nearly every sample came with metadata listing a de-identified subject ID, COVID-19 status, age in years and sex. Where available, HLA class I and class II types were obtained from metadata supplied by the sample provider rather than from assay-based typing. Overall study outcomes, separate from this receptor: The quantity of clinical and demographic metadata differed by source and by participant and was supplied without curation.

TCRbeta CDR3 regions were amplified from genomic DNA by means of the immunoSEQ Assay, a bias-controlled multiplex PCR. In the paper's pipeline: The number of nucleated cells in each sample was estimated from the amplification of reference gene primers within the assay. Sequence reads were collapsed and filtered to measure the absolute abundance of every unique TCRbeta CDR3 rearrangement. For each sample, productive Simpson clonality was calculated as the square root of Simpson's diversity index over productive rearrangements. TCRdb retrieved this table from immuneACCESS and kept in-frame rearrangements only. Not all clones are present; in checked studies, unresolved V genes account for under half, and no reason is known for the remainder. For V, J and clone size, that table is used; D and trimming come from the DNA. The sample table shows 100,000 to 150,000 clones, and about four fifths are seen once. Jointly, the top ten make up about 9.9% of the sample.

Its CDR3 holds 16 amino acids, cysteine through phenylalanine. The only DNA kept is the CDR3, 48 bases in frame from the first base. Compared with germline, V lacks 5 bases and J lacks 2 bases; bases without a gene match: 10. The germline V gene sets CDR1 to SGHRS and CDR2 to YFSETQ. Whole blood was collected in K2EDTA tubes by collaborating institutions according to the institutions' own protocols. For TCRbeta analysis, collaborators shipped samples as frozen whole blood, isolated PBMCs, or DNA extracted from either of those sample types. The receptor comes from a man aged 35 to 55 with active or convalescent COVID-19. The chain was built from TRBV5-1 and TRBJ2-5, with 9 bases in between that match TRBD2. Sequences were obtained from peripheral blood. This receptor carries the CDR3 CASRITGTSKQETQYF. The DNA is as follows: TGCGCCAGCAGAATCACCGGGACTAGCAAGCAAGAGACCCAGTACTTC.